This TCR beta chain was found in a study of high-grade serous ovarian cancer treatment subgroups. Looking at the study overall: Each sample yielded on average roughly 7,500 unique TCR beta rearrangements from 12,000 to 15,000 reads.

Tumor samples were taken before definitive surgery or chemotherapy. TCRdb's copy holds only in-frame clones and misses some; the assay was immunoSEQ multiplex PCR. Here the sample spans 5,000 or so clones, roughly 80% being singletons. Trimming at V came to 8 bases and at J to 6 bases, leaving 8 bases not matched to a gene. There are 15 residues in the CDR3. Germline V gene lookup returns CDR1 SNHLY and CDR2 FYNNEI. Study-wide findings and caveats: Different patients shared almost no repertoire; same-patient tumors shared about 0.095 to 0.85.

Points on this clone: What it binds is not known.

This receptor was identified in a human donor with high-grade serous ovarian cancer. The chain couples TRBV2 to TRBJ2-1; 12 bases map to TRBD2. Sample: tumor tissue. The CDR3 region is CASQYRGLAGNEQFF. The CDR3, as DNA: TGTGCCAGCCAATACAGGGGACTAGCGGGCAATGAGCAGTTCTTC.